This T cell receptor (beta chain) was identified during a study of blood T cell repertoires in COVID-19. Libraries were prepared by immunoSEQ multiplex PCR; TCRdb keeps only in-frame clonotypes and omits some of them. The table has around 440,000 clones, approximately 88% seen once. Germline lookup yields CDR1 SGHVS and CDR2 FQNEAQ. V was clipped by 3 bases and J by 4 bases, with 12 bases between them. The CDR3 is 14 residues long. Sequenced sample: peripheral blood. This receptor was identified in a woman in her 50s with COVID-19, enrolled during active disease. This chain connects TRBV7-8 to TRBJ1-1; D possibly corresponds to TRBD1 (6 bases). In DNA form, the CDR3 reads TGTGCCAGCAGCTTTCTTCAGGGGAGCACTGAAGCTTTCTTT. It yields the protein CASSFLQGSTEAFF.